This T cell receptor (beta chain) emerged from a study of T cells in Graves' hyperthyroidism and ophthalmopathy. V gave up 1 base and J gave up 4 bases, with 13 bases separating them. CDR3 length: 15 amino acids. CDR1 is SGHTA, CDR2 FQGNSA, per germline. At least ten counts were recorded for this clonotype. The antigen is undetermined. Whole-study results and caveats: The model foresaw ophthalmopathy a median around 6.4 months prior to onset. Most thyroid clonotypes with frequency above 0.001 were detected in blood.

The TCR beta CDR3 regions underwent amplification using RNA transcripts as the source. Primed by the HTBI set, a first-round RT-PCR was run on the TCR CDR3. One entry per CDR3 protein, called by TCRdb with MiXCR from the multiplex PCR reads. In the table there are about 500,000 distinct CDR3 sequences, over 45% of which are singletons. Exclusion followed for patients with uncontrolled infection, other autoimmune disease, pregnancy or lactation. Together with thyroid ultrasound, orbital computed tomography, serum thyroxine and TRAb, clinical symptoms were used for diagnoses. The sequence was collected from an adult woman with Graves' disease, either hyperthyroidism or ophthalmopathy (not recorded which). The source material was peripheral blood or thyroid tissue (not recorded which). The rearrangement links TRBV7-2 to TRBJ2-5, with D perhaps matching TRBD2 (6 bases). CDR3 residues: CASSLGTTSVETQYF. Written as DNA, the CDR3 is TGTGCCAGCAGCTTAGGGACTACCTCGGTAGAGACCCAGTACTTC.